This record covers a single T cell receptor beta chain. The antigen this receptor binds is unknown. There are no base qualities to consult, and no much larger clone falls within one base. V lost 0 bases and J lost 4 bases; the stretch between them is 9 bases long. CDR1 and CDR2, per the germline V gene, are SGHTA and FQGNSA. Inclusive of the bounding cysteine and phenylalanine, the CDR3 is 15 residues long. This entry keeps only the CDR3 DNA: 45 bases, framed from base 1. Enrolling through a virtual design, the prospective study's participants ranged in age from roughly 18 to 89 years and lived across 24 United States geographic areas. Cohort assignment in the prospective study relied on participant-reported clinical history from a screening survey and a study questionnaire. Recovered participants in ImmuneRACE Cohort 3 were defined by two consecutive negative NP/OP PCR tests, clearance by a healthcare professional, or resolution of symptoms. Mobile phlebotomists in the prospective study collected whole blood, serum and a nasopharyngeal or oropharyngeal swab from every participant. Participants in the prospective study had the option to provide additional blood draws and questionnaires over an approximately two-month period. Before DNA extraction, prospective study blood samples were shipped either frozen or at room temperature.

TCRbeta CDR3 regions were amplified from genomic DNA using the immunoSEQ Assay, a bias-controlled multiplex PCR. As for how the authors treated the data: Within the assay, amplification of reference gene primers was used to estimate how many nucleated cells each sample contained. To quantify the absolute abundance of each unique TCRbeta CDR3 rearrangement, sequence reads were collapsed and filtered. For each sample, productive Simpson clonality was calculated as the square root of Simpson's diversity index over productive rearrangements. TCRdb took over this immuneACCESS table, retaining in-frame rearrangements with V and J assigned. Such tables are incomplete; in checked studies, under half of the missing clones stem from an unresolved V gene, and the remainder is unexplained. The DNA gave D and trimming, while V, J and clone size come from that table. The sample data list a few hundred thousand clones, and over 75% of these were observed just once. The leading ten clones occupy 2.2% of the sample.

This entry is derived from a study of blood T cell repertoires in COVID-19 (dated by TCRdb to the early 2020s). The study in broad terms: Samples from collaborators originated in the United States, Italy and Spain and spanned both the acute and convalescent phases of COVID-19. Deeply sampled blood TCRbeta repertoires from subjects exposed to, actively infected with, or recovered from COVID-19 were included in the dataset. The prospective study material was composed of cDNA or gDNA derived from T cells, B-cell-depleted T cells, or PBMCs. Nearly every sample came with metadata listing a de-identified subject ID, COVID-19 status, age in years and sex. The repertoires were made available in a free public database intended to serve as a resource for research on the immune response to SARS-CoV-2. Where HLA class I and class II types were available, the types were taken from metadata supplied by the sample provider, not from assay-based typing. The samples were drawn from two sources: the first 160 participants of the ongoing ImmuneRACE study, and about 1,300 subjects contributed by 6 global collaborators.

The study at large found these results: The quantity of clinical and demographic metadata differed by source and by participant and was supplied without curation.

Specimen: PBMCs or T cells enriched from blood (not recorded which). The receptor was derived from a man aged 25 to 45 who had recovered from COVID-19. The chain is assembled from TRBV7-2 and TRBJ2-2; TRBD1 could be the D gene, as 5 bases match. CDR3 protein: CASSLARVGTGELFF. The DNA reads as follows: TGTGCCAGCAGCTTAGCCAGGGTGGGCACCGGGGAGCTGTTTTTT.